A single sample gave rise to the 6 T cell receptor beta chains below, sequenced in a study of beta chain features in type 1 diabetes. Reverse transcription of all isolated RNA meant that expressed TCRB transcripts were sequenced. Some clones are missing from TCRdb's copy, which holds only in-frame ones; the method was immunoSEQ multiplex PCR. The table includes approximately 340,000 clones, approximately 16% detected once. What was sequenced was naive CD4+ T cells from blood. The receptors derive from a woman under 30 in good health.

The chain employs TRBV5-4 and TRBJ2-1; 7 nucleotides line up with TRBD2. The germline gives CDR1 SGHNT, CDR2 YYREEE (reference sequence). The trim removed 1 base at V and 7 bases at J, leaving 11 bases unmatched. The CDR3 is made up of 16 amino acids. The CDR3: CASSLRGSGAVNEQFF. The CDR3 DNA is TGTGCCAGCAGCTTGCGCGGGAGTGGTGCGGTGAATGAGCAGTTCTTC.

The rearrangement joins TRBV7-2 to TRBJ2-1; perhaps TRBD2 as D (6 bases). From germline, CDR1 is SGHTA and CDR2 FQGNSA. The CDR3 spans 14 residues. Trimming cost V 1 base and J 6 bases, with 10 bases left between them. The chain's CDR3 is CASSLGLALNEQFF. The CDR3 coding sequence is TGTGCCAGCAGCTTAGGGCTAGCGCTCAATGAGCAGTTCTTC. The whole variable domain, filled in from reference TRBV7-2 and TRBJ2-1, reads GAGVSQSPSNKVTEKGKDVELRCDPISGHTALYWYRQSLGQGLEFLIYFQGNSAPDKSGLPSDRFSAERTGGSVSTLTIQRTQQEDSAVYLCASSLGLALNEQFFGPGTRLTVL.

The rearrangement links TRBV5-1 to TRBJ2-3; D is perhaps TRBD2 (6 bases). V dropped 4 bases and J dropped 1 base, with 16 bases sitting between them. This CDR3 is 16 amino acids long. Germline CDR1 is SGHRS and CDR2 is YFSETQ. This CDR3 reads CASSLEGWRGTDTQYF. The CDR3 DNA sequence: TGCGCCAGCAGCCTGGAGGGATGGCGGGGCACAGATACGCAGTATTTT.

The rearrangement links TRBV30 to TRBJ2-4, with a weak D call TRBD2 (6 bases). This CDR3 has 14 residues. From germline, CDR1 is GTSNPN and CDR2 SVGIG (reference sequence). V dropped 1 base and J dropped 4 bases, with 11 bases sitting between them. This CDR3 reads CAWSAVGRKNIQYF. The CDR3, as DNA: TGTGCCTGGAGTGCGGTAGGGAGGAAAAACATTCAGTACTTC. The full variable domain, with the rest looked up from reference TRBV30 and TRBJ2-4, is SQTIHQWPATLVQPVGSPLSLECTVEGTSNPNLYWYRQAAGRGLQLLFYSVGIGQISSEVPQNLSASRPQDRQFILSSKKLLLSDSGFYLCAWSAVGRKNIQYFGAGTRLSVL.

V gene TRBV6-5 combines with J gene TRBJ2-7; weak D call: TRBD2 (6 bases). The V end lost 6 bases, the J end lost 3 bases, and 12 bases lay between the germline ends. The CDR3 is made up of 13 amino acids. The germline V gene has CDR1 MNHEY and CDR2 SVGAGI. The CDR3 bases are TGTGCCAGCAGACCGCCGGGAGTCTACGAGCAGTACTTC. Encoded protein: CASRPPGVYEQYF.

The chain carries TRBV27 and TRBJ2-1; D may be TRBD2 (5 bases). V lost 3 bases and J 3 bases, leaving 9 bases between the germline ends. The CDR3 totals 14 residues. CDR1 MNHEY and CDR2 SMNVEV come from the germline V gene (reference sequence). DNA of the CDR3: TGTGCCAGCAGTTTTCGAGGGATCTACAATGAGCAGTTCTTC. It is translated as CASSFRGIYNEQFF.